A selection of T cell receptor beta chains follows, all from one sample in a study of blood T cell repertoires in COVID-19. Clones were sequenced by immunoSEQ multiplex PCR, and TCRdb holds only the in-frame ones, with some missing. The sample consists of 210,000 or so clones, under 85% of them appearing once. The sequencing input was PBMCs or T cells enriched from blood (not recorded which). The origin of the receptors is a man aged 55 to 70 who had recovered from COVID-19. Both conserved end residues are part of each CDR3. D genes are given only for firm matches. Not all rows give a size; the values are once, few, many and, for expanded clones, a class.

j_call v_call cdr3_length clone_size d_call cdr3_aa cdr3_nt
TRBJ1-1 TRBV5-1 13 NA NA CASSLARDTEAFF TGCGCCAGCAGCTTGGCCAGGGACACTGAAGCTTTCTTT
TRBJ1-2 TRBV27 14 NA NA CASSYSRAIVGYTF TGTGCCAGCAGTTACAGCAGGGCGATTGTTGGCTACACCTTC
TRBJ2-7 TRBV29-1 13 NA NA CSARDGSSYEQYF TGCAGCGCCAGGGACGGGAGCTCCTACGAGCAGTACTTC
TRBJ1-4 TRBV20-1 11 NA NA CSQRSGEKLFF TGCAGCCAACGTTCGGGTGAAAAACTGTTTTTT
TRBJ1-2 TRBV6-5 15 NA TRBD1 CASSNQGALNYGYTF TGTGCCAGCAGCAACCAGGGGGCCTTAAACTATGGCTACACCTTC
TRBJ2-5 TRBV7-2 14 NA TRBD2 CASNPGLAVETQYF TGTGCCAGCAACCCCGGACTAGCGGTTGAGACCCAGTACTTC
TRBJ1-2 TRBV2 13 NA NA CASRITGSYGYTF TGTGCCAGCAGAATCACAGGATCCTATGGCTACACCTTC
TRBJ1-6 TRBV11-3 15 NA NA CASSSLDSYNSPLHF TGTGCCAGCAGCTCGCTAGACAGCTATAATTCACCCCTCCACTTT
TRBJ2-1 TRBV7-9 16 NA TRBD1 CASSHSHWDREHEQFF TGTGCCAGCAGCCATAGCCACTGGGACAGGGAACATGAGCAGTTCTTC
TRBJ1-2 TRBV10-2 12 NA NA CASSGPGNGYTF TGCGCCAGCAGTGGCCCAGGAAATGGCTACACCTTC
TRBJ1-5 TRBV7-2 17 NA NA CASSWVGGAKNGQPQHF TGTGCCAGCAGCTGGGTGGGCGGGGCGAAGAACGGTCAGCCCCAGCATTTT
TRBJ2-7 TRBV11-3 15 NA NA CASSPQRVTSSEQYF TGTGCCAGCAGCCCACAGCGTGTGACTAGTAGCGAGCAGTACTTC
TRBJ1-3 TRBV3-1/TRBV3-2 16 few TRBD1 CASSPKGQGAGNTIYF TGTGCCAGCAGTCCGAAGGGGCAGGGGGCTGGAAACACCATATATTTT
TRBJ2-2 TRBV18 14 NA NA CASSPRQNTGELFF TGTGCCAGCTCACCACGACAGAACACCGGGGAGCTGTTTTTT
TRBJ1-5 TRBV9 14 few NA CASNKGASNQPQHF TGTGCCAGCAACAAAGGGGCTAGCAATCAGCCCCAGCATTTT
TRBJ1-4 TRBV6-1 16 NA NA CASSATGFLGNEKLFF TGTGCCAGCAGTGCAACAGGGTTTTTAGGGAATGAAAAACTGTTTTTT
TRBJ1-5 TRBV7-2 16 NA NA CASSLVSGAGNQPQHF TGTGCCAGCAGCTTAGTATCAGGGGCCGGCAATCAGCCCCAGCATTTT